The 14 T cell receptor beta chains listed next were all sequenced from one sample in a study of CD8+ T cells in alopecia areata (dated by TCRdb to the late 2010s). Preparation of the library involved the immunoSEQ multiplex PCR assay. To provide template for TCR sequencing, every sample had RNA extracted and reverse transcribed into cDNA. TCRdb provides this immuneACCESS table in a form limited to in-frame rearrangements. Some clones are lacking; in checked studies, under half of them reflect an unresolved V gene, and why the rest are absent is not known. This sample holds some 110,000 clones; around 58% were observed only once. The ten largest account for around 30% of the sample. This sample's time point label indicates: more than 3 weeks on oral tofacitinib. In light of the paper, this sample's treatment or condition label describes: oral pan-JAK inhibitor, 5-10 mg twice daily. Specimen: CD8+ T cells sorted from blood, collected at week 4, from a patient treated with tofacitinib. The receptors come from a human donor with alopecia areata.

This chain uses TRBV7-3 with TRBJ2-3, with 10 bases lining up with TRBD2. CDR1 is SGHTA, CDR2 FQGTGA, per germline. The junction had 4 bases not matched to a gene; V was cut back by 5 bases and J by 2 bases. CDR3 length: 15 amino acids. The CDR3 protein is CASSPSGGATDTQYF. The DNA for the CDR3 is TGTGCCAGCAGCCCCAGCGGGGGGGCCACAGATACGCAGTATTTT.

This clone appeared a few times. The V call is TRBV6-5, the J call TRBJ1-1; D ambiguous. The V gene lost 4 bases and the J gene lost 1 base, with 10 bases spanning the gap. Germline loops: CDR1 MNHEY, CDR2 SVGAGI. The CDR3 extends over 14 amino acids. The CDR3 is CASSSWGGNTEAFF. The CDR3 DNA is TGTGCCAGCAGTTCTTGGGGAGGGAACACTGAAGCTTTCTTT.

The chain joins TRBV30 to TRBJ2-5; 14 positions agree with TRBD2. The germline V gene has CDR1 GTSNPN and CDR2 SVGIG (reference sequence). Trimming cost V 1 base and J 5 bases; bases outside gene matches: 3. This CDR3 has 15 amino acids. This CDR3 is CAWSAGTSGGETQYF. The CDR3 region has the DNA TGTGCCTGGAGTGCCGGGACTAGCGGGGGTGAGACCCAGTACTTC.

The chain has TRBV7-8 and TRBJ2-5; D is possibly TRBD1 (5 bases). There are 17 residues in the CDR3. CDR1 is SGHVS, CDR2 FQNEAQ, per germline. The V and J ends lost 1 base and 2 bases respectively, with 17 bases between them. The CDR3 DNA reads TGTGCCAGCAGCTTAGAAGTGGGTCTTGGGGCACAAGAGACCCAGTACTTC. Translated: CASSLEVGLGAQETQYF.

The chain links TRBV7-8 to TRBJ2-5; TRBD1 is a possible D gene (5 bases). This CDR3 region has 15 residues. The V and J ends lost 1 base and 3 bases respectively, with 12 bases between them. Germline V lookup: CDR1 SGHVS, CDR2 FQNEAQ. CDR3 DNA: TGTGCCAGCAGCTTAGTCGACAGTCTTGAAGAGACCCAGTACTTC. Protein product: CASSLVDSLEETQYF.

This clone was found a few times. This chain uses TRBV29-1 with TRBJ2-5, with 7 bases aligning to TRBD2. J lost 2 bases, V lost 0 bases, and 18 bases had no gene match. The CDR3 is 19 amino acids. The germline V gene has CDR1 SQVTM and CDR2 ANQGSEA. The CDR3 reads CSVEENSLSAGPLQETQYF. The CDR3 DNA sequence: TGCAGCGTTGAAGAGAATTCCCTTTCAGCGGGGCCCTTACAAGAGACCCAGTACTTC.

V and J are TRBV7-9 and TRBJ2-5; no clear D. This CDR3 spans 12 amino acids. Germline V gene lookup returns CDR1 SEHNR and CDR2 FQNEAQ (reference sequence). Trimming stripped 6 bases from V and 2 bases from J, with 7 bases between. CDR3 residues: CASRDDQETQYF. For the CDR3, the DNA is TGTGCCAGCAGGGACGATCAAGAGACCCAGTACTTC.

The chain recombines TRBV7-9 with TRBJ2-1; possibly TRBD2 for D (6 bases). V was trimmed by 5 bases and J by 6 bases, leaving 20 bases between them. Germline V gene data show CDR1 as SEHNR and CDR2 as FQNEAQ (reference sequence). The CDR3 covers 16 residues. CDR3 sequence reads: CASSQSGTLGSNEQFF. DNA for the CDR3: TGTGCCAGCAGCCAATCAGGGACTTTGGGATCCAATGAGCAGTTCTTC.

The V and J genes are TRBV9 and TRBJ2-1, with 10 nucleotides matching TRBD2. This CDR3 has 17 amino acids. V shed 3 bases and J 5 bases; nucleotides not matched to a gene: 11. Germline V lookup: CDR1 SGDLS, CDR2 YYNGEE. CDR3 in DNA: TGTGCCAGCAGCGAGAATAGCGGGGGGCCCTTGAACAATGAGCAGTTCTTC. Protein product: CASSENSGGPLNNEQFF.

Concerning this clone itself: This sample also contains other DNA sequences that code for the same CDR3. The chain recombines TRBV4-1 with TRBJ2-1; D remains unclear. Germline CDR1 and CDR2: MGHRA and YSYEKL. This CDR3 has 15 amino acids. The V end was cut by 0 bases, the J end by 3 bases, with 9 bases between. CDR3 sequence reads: CASSQDRGSYNEQFF. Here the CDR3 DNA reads TGCGCCAGCAGCCAAGATCGTGGCAGCTACAATGAGCAGTTCTTC.

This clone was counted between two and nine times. The CDR3 spells CASKWDGGNSPLHF. The CDR3 DNA reads TGTGCCAGCAAATGGGACGGGGGGAATTCACCCCTCCACTTT. The rearrangement uses TRBV28 and TRBJ1-6, with D perhaps matching TRBD1 (5 bases). This CDR3 contains 14 residues. V shed 7 bases and J shed 7 bases, with 14 bases lying between them. Germline V CDR1 and CDR2: MDHEN, SYDVKM.

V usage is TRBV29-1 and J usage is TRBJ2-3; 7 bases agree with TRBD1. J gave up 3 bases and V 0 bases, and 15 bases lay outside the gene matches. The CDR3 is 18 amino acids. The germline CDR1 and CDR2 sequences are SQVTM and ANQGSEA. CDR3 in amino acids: CSVEDAGVTGTITDTQYF. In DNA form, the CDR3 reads TGCAGCGTTGAAGACGCTGGGGTGACAGGGACGATTACAGATACGCAGTATTTT.

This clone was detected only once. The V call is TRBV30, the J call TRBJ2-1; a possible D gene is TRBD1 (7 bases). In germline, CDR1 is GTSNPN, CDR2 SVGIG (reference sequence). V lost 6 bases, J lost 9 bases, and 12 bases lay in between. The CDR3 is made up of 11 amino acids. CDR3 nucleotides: TGTGCCTGCCAGCAGGGGGGTGAGCAGTTCTTC. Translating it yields CACQQGGEQFF. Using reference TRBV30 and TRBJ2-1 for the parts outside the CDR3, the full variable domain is SQTIHQWPATLVQPVGSPLSLECTVEGTSNPNLYWYRQAAGRGLQLLFYSVGIGQISSEVPQNLSASRPQDRQFILSSKKLLLSDSGFYLCACQQGGEQFFGPGTRLTVL.

CDR3 sequence reads: CASSLDRLDQPQHF. For the CDR3, the DNA is TGTGCCAGCAGCTTGGACAGGTTGGATCAGCCCCAGCATTTT. The gene calls are TRBV7-9 and TRBJ1-5; 7 nucleotides agree with TRBD1. This CDR3 region has 14 residues. J lost 5 bases, V lost 3 bases, and 4 bases had no gene match. The germline V gene encodes CDR1 SEHNR and CDR2 FQNEAQ (reference sequence).